This T cell receptor (beta chain) was retrieved from a study of blood T cell repertoires in COVID-19. The wider study: Specimens from acute and convalescent COVID-19 originated in the United States, Italy and Spain. Sources were T cells, B-cell-depleted T cells, or PBMCs; the material itself was cDNA or gDNA.

Germline V CDR1 and CDR2: LNHDA, SQIVND (reference sequence). The CDR3 length is 14 residues. V shed 7 bases, J shed 1 base, and the junction held 3 bases outside the gene matches. Study processing details: Nucleated cell number was recorded as an estimate derived from reference gene primer amplification. Assay used: immunoSEQ multiplex PCR; TCRdb lists only in-frame clones, some missing. From that table come the V and J calls and clone size; the DNA was used to work out D and trimming. The table shows just under 90,000 clones, with around nine tenths occurring only once. Sequenced sample: peripheral blood. The chain links TRBV19 to TRBJ2-1, with 8 nucleotides matching TRBD2. This TCR was sampled from a woman older than 75 with acute or convalescent COVID-19. The CDR3 DNA sequence: TGTGCCAGTAATAGCGGGGCTTCCTACAATGAGCAGTTCTTC. Translated, it gives CASNSGASYNEQFF.